This T cell receptor (beta chain) emerged from a study of Tregs in tolerant kidney transplant recipients. Assay: immunoSEQ multiplex PCR; the TCRdb copy retains only in-frame clones and omits some. The sample shows about 110,000 clones, around 90% of them seen only once. The length of the CDR3 is 11 residues. With 6 bases removed from V and 5 bases from J, the gap between germline ends came to 8 bases. Germline lookup yields CDR1 MNHEY and CDR2 SVGAGI. The TCR was taken from a human donor who received a combined kidney and bone marrow transplant. The chain has TRBV6-5 and TRBJ2-7; D is possibly TRBD1 (6 bases). Source: CD4+ T cells from blood, taken before the transplant. The DNA for the CDR3 is TGTGCCAGCAGCAGGGGAAACGAGCAGTACTTC. Residues: CASSRGNEQYF.